What follows are 11 T cell receptor beta chains derived from one specimen sequenced in a study of technical replicates of blood from a few donors. TCRdb keeps only in-frame clones here, not all; method: immunoSEQ multiplex PCR. The repertoire holds approximately 81,000 clones, roughly 77% seen once, with approximately 3.5% in the top ten. Sequenced input: PBMCs. These receptor sequences come from a human donor in good health. Some clones in this sample may be carry-over from other donors' samples.

V is TRBV5-1 and J is TRBJ1-1; 9 bases line up with TRBD1. Germline-derived CDR1 and CDR2 are SGHRS and YFSETQ. The CDR3 has 13 residues. Trimming removed 3 bases from V and 11 bases from J; junction bases left unmatched: 8. The CDR3 DNA is TGCGCCAGCAGCTCCGGGACAGGGATGAATGCTTTCTTT. Its translation is CASSSGTGMNAFF.

The rearrangement joins TRBV28 to TRBJ1-5; 7 bases map to TRBD1. The germline gives CDR1 MDHEN, CDR2 SYDVKM. CDR3 size: 15 residues. Trimming cost V 2 bases and J 4 bases; bases outside gene matches: 5. DNA of the CDR3: TGTGCCAGCAGTTTACCGACAGGGACAAATCAGCCCCAGCATTTT. It translates to CASSLPTGTNQPQHF.

The genes are TRBV9 and TRBJ1-2, with TRBD1 as a possible D gene (5 bases). The germline CDR1 and CDR2 sequences are SGDLS and YYNGEE. V was trimmed by 0 bases and J by 6 bases, leaving 9 bases between them. This CDR3 contains 13 residues. For the CDR3, the DNA is TGTGCCAGCAGCGTAGGCACAGGAGATGGCTACACCTTC. Its protein is CASSVGTGDGYTF.

V gene TRBV29-1 combines with J gene TRBJ2-7; TRBD1 might be the D (5 bases). Germline lookup yields CDR1 SQVTM and CDR2 ANQGSEA. The CDR3 spans 12 residues. The V and J ends lost 7 bases and 7 bases respectively, with 17 bases between them. The DNA of the CDR3 is TGCAGCGCCCATTGGACATCAGGGGAGCAGTACTTC. This gives the protein CSAHWTSGEQYF.

This clone was picked up a small number of times. A read error may produce the germline difference seen at one junction end. This rearrangement joins TRBV6-1 to TRBJ1-1; D perhaps matches TRBD1 (5 bases). The CDR3 covers 14 residues. Germline V gene sequence: CDR1 MNHNS, CDR2 SASEGT. The CDR3 loop reads CTSRKGGGDTEAFF. The CDR3 nucleotides are TGCACTTCCAGAAAGGGCGGAGGGGACACTGAAGCTTTCTTT.

This clone was seen a few times. This chain links TRBV5-1 with TRBJ1-2; D is undetermined. Germline V gene data show CDR1 as SGHRS and CDR2 as YFSETQ. The ends were cut back, 1 base at V and 8 bases at J, with 12 bases in the middle. CDR3 length: 13 amino acids. CDR3 nucleotides: TGCGCCAGCAGCTTGCTCGGGGAGAGGGGCTACACCTTC. It specifies CASSLLGERGYTF.

This rearrangement joins TRBV9 to TRBJ1-5; no clear D. Germline V gene sequence: CDR1 SGDLS, CDR2 YYNGEE. The CDR3 has 10 amino acids. The germline V and J ends were trimmed by 7 bases and 6 bases, with 5 bases remaining between them. CDR3 bases: TGTGCCAGCCGGGTTCAGCCCCAGCATTTT. Translating gives CASRVQPQHF. Combining the CDR3 with reference TRBV9 and TRBJ1-5 gives the whole variable domain DSGVTQTPKHLITATGQRVTLRCSPRSGDLSVYWYQQSLDQGLQFLIQYYNGEERAKGNILERFSAQQFPDLHSELNLSSLELGDSALYFCASRVQPQHFGDGTRLSIL.

This clone was counted a few times. The J gene is TRBJ1-5, the V gene TRBV7-9, with TRBD1 as a possible D gene (5 bases). Germline lookup yields CDR1 SEHNR and CDR2 FQNEAQ (reference sequence). This CDR3 spans 14 amino acids. For the CDR3, the DNA is TGTGCGGCGGGGGGGTTGAATGGCAATCAGCCCCAGCATTTT. Its protein product is CAAGGLNGNQPQHF. The variable domain in full, with the rest retrieved from reference TRBV7-9 and TRBJ1-5, is DTGVSQNPRHKITKRGQNVTFRCDPISEHNRLYWYRQTLGQGPEFLTYFQNEAQLEKSRLLSDRFSAERPKGSFSTLEIQRTEQGDSAMYLCAAGGLNGNQPQHFGDGTRLSIL.

V and J are TRBV7-9 and TRBJ2-3; D call uncertain. The CDR3 consists of 13 residues. Trimming pared 5 bases from V and 3 bases from J, leaving 9 bases between. In germline, CDR1 is SEHNR, CDR2 FQNEAQ (reference sequence). CDR3 coding DNA: TGTGCCAGCAGCCGTGACGGGACAGATACGCAGTATTTT. This sequence encodes CASSRDGTDTQYF.

In its sample, this clone was seen once. The rearrangement joins TRBV6-5 to TRBJ1-5, with no clear D. Deletions cut 8 bases from V and 4 bases from J, with 12 bases between. In germline, CDR1 is MNHEY, CDR2 SVGAGI. This CDR3 contains 13 residues. The DNA of the CDR3 is TGTGCCAGCGCGGGTGGGCTTAATCAGCCCCAGCATTTT. This translates into CASAGGLNQPQHF.

The V gene is TRBV18, the J gene TRBJ1-1, with 10 bases aligning to TRBD1. The CDR3 is 16 amino acids. Looked up from germline, CDR1 is KGHSH and CDR2 is LQKENI. The V and J ends lost 3 bases and 2 bases, in that order; junction bases with no gene match: 6. The CDR3 DNA reads TGTGCCAGCTCACCTAGGGGACAGGGGACAAACACTGAAGCTTTCTTT. It specifies CASSPRGQGTNTEAFF.